The next 5 T cell receptor beta chains were all read from a single sample in a study of blood T cell repertoires in COVID-19. Repertoires were generated with immunoSEQ multiplex PCR, while TCRdb's copy carries only in-frame clones and drops some. The sample records about 150,000 clones, 91% being singletons. Sequenced: peripheral blood. Receptors were obtained from a man aged 50-59 years with acute or convalescent COVID-19.

This rearrangement joins TRBV19 to TRBJ1-2, with unresolved D. The V end was cut by 8 bases, the J end by 4 bases, with 20 bases between. The CDR3 consists of 15 residues. Germline CDR1 LNHDA, CDR2 SQIVND (reference sequence). Written as DNA, the CDR3 is TGTGCCAGTCTCCCTAACGGCGGGCGGGCCTATGGCTACACCTTC. It yields the protein CASLPNGGRAYGYTF.

The chain is built from TRBV7-3 and TRBJ2-3, with TRBD2 matching 10 bases. The CDR3 is 16 residues long. Germline lookup yields CDR1 SGHTA and CDR2 FQGTGA. V trimming: 6 bases; J trimming: 2 bases; junction bases outside the gene matches: 8. CDR3 region: CASSFRLAGLTDTQYF. In DNA, the CDR3 is TGTGCCAGCAGTTTTAGACTAGCGGGCCTCACAGATACGCAGTATTTT.

The table lists this clone with a count of one. Here the CDR3 reads CASSVGAGVEKLFF. As DNA, the CDR3 is TGTGCCAGCAGCGTAGGGGCAGGGGTCGAAAAACTGTTTTTT. The chain has TRBV9 and TRBJ1-4, with D possibly being TRBD1 (6 bases). This CDR3 is built from 14 residues. Germline loops: CDR1 SGDLS, CDR2 YYNGEE. The V and J ends lost 0 bases and 8 bases respectively, with 11 bases between them.

The chain uses TRBV10-3 and TRBJ1-2; TRBD1 might be the D (5 bases). The CDR3 runs to 13 residues. Trimming left V 2 bases short and J 3 bases short, with 7 bases between. Germline values: CDR1 ENHRY, CDR2 SYGVKD. The CDR3 loop reads CAISEIRDYGYTF. The CDR3 nucleotides read TGTGCCATCAGTGAGATCAGGGACTATGGCTACACCTTC.

The chain links TRBV6-2 or TRBV6-3 to TRBJ1-2; perhaps TRBD1 as D (5 bases). The V gene lost 6 bases and the J gene lost 5 bases, with 16 bases spanning the gap. The CDR3 has 14 amino acids. Germline V gives CDR1 MNHEY, CDR2 SVGEGT. As DNA, the CDR3 is TGTGCCAGCAGCGAGTGGGGGGGACCGTATGGCTACACCTTC. It encodes CASSEWGGPYGYTF.